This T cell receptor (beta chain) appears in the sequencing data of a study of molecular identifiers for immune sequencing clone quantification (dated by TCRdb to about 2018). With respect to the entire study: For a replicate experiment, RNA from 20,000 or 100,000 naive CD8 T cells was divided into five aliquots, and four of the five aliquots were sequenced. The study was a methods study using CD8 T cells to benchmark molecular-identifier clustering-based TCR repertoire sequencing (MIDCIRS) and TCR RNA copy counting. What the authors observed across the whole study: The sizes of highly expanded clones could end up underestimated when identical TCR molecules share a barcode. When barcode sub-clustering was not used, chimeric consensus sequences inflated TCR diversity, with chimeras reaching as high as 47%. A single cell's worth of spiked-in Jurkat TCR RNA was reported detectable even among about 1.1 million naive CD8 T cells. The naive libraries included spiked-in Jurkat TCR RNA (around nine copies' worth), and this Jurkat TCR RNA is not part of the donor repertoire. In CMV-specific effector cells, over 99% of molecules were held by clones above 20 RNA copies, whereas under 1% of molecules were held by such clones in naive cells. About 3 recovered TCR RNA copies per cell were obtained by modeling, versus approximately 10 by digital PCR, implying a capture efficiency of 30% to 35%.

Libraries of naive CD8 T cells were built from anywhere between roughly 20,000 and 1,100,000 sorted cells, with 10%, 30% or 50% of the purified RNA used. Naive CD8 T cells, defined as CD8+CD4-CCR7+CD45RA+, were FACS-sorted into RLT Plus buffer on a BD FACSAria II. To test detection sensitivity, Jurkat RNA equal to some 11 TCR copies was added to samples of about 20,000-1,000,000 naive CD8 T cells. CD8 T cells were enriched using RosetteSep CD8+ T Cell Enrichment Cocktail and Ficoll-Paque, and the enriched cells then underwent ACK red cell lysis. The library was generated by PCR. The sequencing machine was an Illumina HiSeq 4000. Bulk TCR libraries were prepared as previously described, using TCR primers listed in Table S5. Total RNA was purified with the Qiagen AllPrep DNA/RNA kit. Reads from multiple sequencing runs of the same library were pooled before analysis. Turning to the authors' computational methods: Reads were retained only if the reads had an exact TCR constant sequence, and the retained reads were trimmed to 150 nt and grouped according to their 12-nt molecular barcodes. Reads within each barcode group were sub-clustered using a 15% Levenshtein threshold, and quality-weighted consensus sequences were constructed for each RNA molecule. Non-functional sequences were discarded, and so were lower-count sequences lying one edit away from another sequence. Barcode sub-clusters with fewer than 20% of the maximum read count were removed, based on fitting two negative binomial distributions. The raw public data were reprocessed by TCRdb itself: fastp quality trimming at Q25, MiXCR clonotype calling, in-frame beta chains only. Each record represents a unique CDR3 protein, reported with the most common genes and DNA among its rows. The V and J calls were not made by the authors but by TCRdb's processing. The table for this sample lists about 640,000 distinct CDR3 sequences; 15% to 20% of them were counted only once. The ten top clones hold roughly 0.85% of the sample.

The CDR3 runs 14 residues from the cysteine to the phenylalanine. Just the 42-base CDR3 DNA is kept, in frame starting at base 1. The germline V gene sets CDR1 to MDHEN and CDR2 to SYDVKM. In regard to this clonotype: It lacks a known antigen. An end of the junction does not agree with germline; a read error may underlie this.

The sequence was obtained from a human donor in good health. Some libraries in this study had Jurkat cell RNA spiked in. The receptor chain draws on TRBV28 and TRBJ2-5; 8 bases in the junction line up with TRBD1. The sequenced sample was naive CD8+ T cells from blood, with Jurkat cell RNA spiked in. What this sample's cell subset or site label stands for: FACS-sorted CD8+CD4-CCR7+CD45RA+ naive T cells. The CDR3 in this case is CASSLDRAEETQHF. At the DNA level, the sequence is TGTGCCAGCAGTTTGGACAGGGCGGAAGAGACCCAGCACTTC.